The T cell receptor beta chain described here comes from a study of control samples from healthy donors and cancer patients (dated by TCRdb to about 2020). Points on this clone: The clone's antigen remains unknown. Base qualities are not provided; no much larger clone lies one nucleotide away.

Libraries were made using the immunoSEQ multiplex PCR assay. The clones in this table, taken by TCRdb from immuneACCESS, are in-frame only. Not every clone is retained; where verified, under half of the shortfall comes from an unresolved V gene, and the cause of the rest is unknown. In this sample the table shows fewer than 85,000 clones, approximately 94% of which occur a single time. Of the sample, more than 2.5% is held by the ten largest clones. As encoded in the germline V gene (reference sequence), CDR1 is SGHNT while CDR2 is YYREEE. The CDR3 measures 15 amino acids from cysteine to phenylalanine. Only CDR3 DNA remains: 45 bases, in frame from the first base. V is shortened by 5 bases, J by 0 bases, and the region joining them spans 12 bases.

Sequenced sample: blood. The rearrangement combines TRBV5-4 with TRBJ2-1; perhaps TRBD2 is the D gene, with 7 bases matching. This TCR was recovered from a woman aged 30 to 39 in good health. CDR3 sequence: CASREGGSSYNEQFF. The DNA is as follows: TGTGCCAGCAGGGAGGGGGGGAGCTCCTACAATGAGCAGTTCTTC.